This entry is about one T cell receptor beta chain. This record comes from a study of blood T cell repertoires in COVID-19. Study in general: T cells, B-cell-depleted T cells, or PBMCs provided the cDNA or gDNA that served as material.

The method was immunoSEQ multiplex PCR; TCRdb's version includes in-frame clones alone and lacks a portion of them. The sample shows hundreds of thousands of clones, over 80% of them seen only once. Germline V lookup: CDR1 SNHLY, CDR2 FYNNEI. The V end was cut by 3 bases, the J end by 5 bases, with 17 bases between. The CDR3 loop spans 15 amino acids. The sample comprised peripheral blood. The chain joins TRBV2 to TRBJ2-7; possible D gene TRBD1, 5 bases. This receptor was taken from a woman between 35 and 50 years old who had recovered from COVID-19. CDR3 sequence (DNA): TGTGCCAGCAGTGATGGGGCCCAGGGCGTCGACGAGCAGTACTTC. This gives the protein CASSDGAQGVDEQYF.